This TCR beta chain originates from a study of blood T cell repertoires in COVID-19. TCRdb's copy holds only in-frame clones and misses some; the assay was immunoSEQ multiplex PCR. The repertoire holds 200,000 to 250,000 clones, with 86% as singletons. The CDR3 runs 16 residues. Looked up from germline, CDR1 is MDHEN and CDR2 is SYDVKM. V shed 2 bases and J shed 5 bases, with 18 bases lying between them. Recruits, aged roughly 18 to 95 years, lived in 24 US areas. Source material: PBMCs or T cells enriched from blood (not recorded which). The J gene is TRBJ1-1, the V gene TRBV28, with a weak D call TRBD1 (6 bases). The receptor was derived from a woman aged 40-49 years with acute COVID-19. As DNA, the CDR3 is TGTGCCAGCAGTTTAGCGGTCCGGGGGGCTTATACTGAAGCTTTCTTT. Translating gives CASSLAVRGAYTEAFF.